This TCR beta chain originates from a study of regulatory T cells in long-lasting Graves disease. Time point meaning: newly diagnosed GD, antithyroid drugs for less than 3 months. Construction of the TCR library relied on RNA isolated from PBMCs. The authors built TCR beta libraries using iRepertoire HTBI primers and Arm-PCR of CDR3 regions. TCRdb reanalysed the multiplex PCR reads using MiXCR and keeps one entry per CDR3 protein. The sample has 450,000 to 600,000 distinct CDR3 sequences; roughly 14% are singletons. This clonotype was seen at least ten times. The V gene lost 6 bases and the J gene lost 4 bases, with 13 bases spanning the gap. The CDR3 has 14 amino acids. These data were also filed under a second study, of T cells in Graves' hyperthyroidism and ophthalmopathy.

Sequenced here: peripheral blood mononuclear cells (PBMCs), sampled at new diagnosis, from a patient treated with antithyroid drugs. This rearrangement joins TRBV12-3 or TRBV12-4 to TRBJ1-3; TRBD1 is a possible D gene (6 bases). The receptor's source is a young man with Graves disease. CDR3 DNA: TGTGCCAGCAGCTCGGCAGGGACAGGAAACACCATATATTTT. Translated: CASSSAGTGNTIYF.